Following are 15 T cell receptor beta chains from one sample sequenced in a study of shared clonotypes between healthy human individuals. Sequencing was performed with immunoSEQ multiplex PCR; in TCRdb, only in-frame clones are kept and a portion is missing. The sample contains roughly 2.5 million clones, 90% to 95% of which appear only once. Sample: naive CD4+ T cells sorted from blood. The subset here: CD45RA+ positively selected. These receptors were obtained from a man aged 18 to 30 in good health.

This sequence joins TRBV4-1 and TRBJ2-1, with TRBD2 matching over 10 bases. The CDR3 is 16 residues long. Losses at the gene ends were 3 bases for V and 4 bases for J; bases not matched to a gene: 6. Germline V gene sequence: CDR1 MGHRA, CDR2 YSYEKL. Here the CDR3 reads CASSHFSGGQYNEQFF. The CDR3 coding sequence is TGCGCCAGCAGCCACTTTAGCGGGGGGCAATACAATGAGCAGTTCTTC.

Concerning this clone: The sample contains more than one DNA sequence encoding this CDR3. The rearrangement uses TRBV9 and TRBJ2-2; 9 bases match TRBD2. The J segment lost 1 base and the V segment lost 0 bases, leaving 1 base of the junction unmatched. This CDR3 comprises 16 residues. Per the germline V gene, CDR1 is SGDLS and CDR2 is YYNGEE. The CDR3, as DNA: TGTGCCAGCAGCGTAGCGACTAGCGGGAACACCGGGGAGCTGTTTTTT. The encoded protein is CASSVATSGNTGELFF.

A word on this clone: This specimen includes other DNA sequences encoding the same CDR3. The genes are TRBV30 and TRBJ2-3; no clear D. V was clipped by 0 bases and J by 4 bases, with 5 bases between them. The CDR3 totals 12 residues. Germline loops: CDR1 GTSNPN, CDR2 SVGIG (reference sequence). The chain's CDR3 is CAWSVLSDTQYF. CDR3 in DNA: TGTGCCTGGAGTGTACTTTCAGATACGCAGTATTTT.

The V call is TRBV27, the J call TRBJ2-5; 10 bases align to TRBD1. Losses at the gene ends were 7 bases for V and 5 bases for J; bases not matched to a gene: 10. This CDR3 comprises 15 residues. The germline V gene has CDR1 MNHEY and CDR2 SMNVEV (reference sequence). This chain's CDR3 is CASNPDRGRGETQYF. CDR3 sequence (DNA): TGTGCCAGCAACCCTGACAGGGGGCGGGGTGAGACCCAGTACTTC.

The gene calls are TRBV11-1 and TRBJ2-3; D unclear. CDR3 length: 13 residues. Germline loops: CDR1 SGHAT, CDR2 FQDESV (reference sequence). The ends were cut back, 1 base at V and 9 bases at J, with 11 bases in the middle. The CDR3 protein is CASSLGMAGTQYF. CDR3 in DNA: TGTGCCAGCAGCTTAGGTATGGCAGGCACGCAGTATTTT.

The CDR3 region is CASSRLTGEQYF. Written as DNA, the CDR3 is TGTGCCAGCAGCAGACTTACTGGGGAGCAGTACTTC. This sequence joins TRBV28 and TRBJ2-7; no clear D. The CDR3 runs to 12 residues. Trimming removed 6 bases at V and 7 bases at J, with 13 bases between. CDR1 and CDR2 from the germline V gene are MDHEN and SYDVKM.

This clone was found once. J is TRBJ2-7 and V is TRBV2, with 9 positions matching TRBD1. This CDR3 is built from 16 residues. V shed 5 bases, J shed 6 bases, and the junction held 14 bases outside the gene matches. Germline assignment: CDR1 SNHLY and CDR2 FYNNEI. The CDR3 spells CASSRDRVIRLFEQYF. In DNA, the CDR3 is TGTGCCAGCAGTAGGGACAGGGTTATTCGCCTTTTCGAGCAGTACTTC.

This clone was observed once. The rearrangement joins TRBV13 to TRBJ2-7; no firm D call. Per germline, CDR1 PRHDT and CDR2 FYEKMQ (reference sequence). The V and J ends lost 0 bases and 4 bases respectively, with 10 bases between them. The CDR3 runs 14 residues. The CDR3 nucleotides read TGTGCCAGCAGCTTAGGAGGGAATCGATACGAGCAGTACTTC. Translating it yields CASSLGGNRYEQYF.

The CDR3 protein is CASSRTAYNEQFF. The CDR3 nucleotides read TGTGCCAGTAGTCGGACGGCCTACAATGAGCAGTTCTTC. The V call is TRBV19, the J call TRBJ2-1, with D unclear. V was pared by 5 bases and J by 2 bases, with 7 bases between. Germline loops: CDR1 LNHDA, CDR2 SQIVND (reference sequence). CDR3 size: 13 residues.

The rearrangement links TRBV2 to TRBJ2-4; possibly TRBD2 for D (6 bases). This CDR3 is 13 amino acids long. Germline V gene sequence: CDR1 SNHLY, CDR2 FYNNEI. V was shortened by 6 bases and J by 5 bases, with 11 bases between the two germline ends. DNA of the CDR3: TGTGCCAGCAGCGCCGGGACTGAAAACATTCAGTACTTC. This codes for CASSAGTENIQYF.

J is TRBJ1-1 and V is TRBV6-5, with 7 nucleotides matching TRBD1. Per germline, CDR1 MNHEY and CDR2 SVGAGI. V lost 6 bases to trimming and J lost 4 bases; unmatched junction nucleotides: 5. There are 13 residues in the CDR3. CDR3 protein: CASRNRGGTEAFF. CDR3 nucleotides: TGTGCCAGCAGAAACAGGGGAGGCACTGAAGCTTTCTTT.

The count of this clone is one. The CDR3 region has the DNA TGTGCCAGCAGTGGAAAGGAGCAGTTCTTC. This codes for CASSGKEQFF. The chain recombines TRBV6-1 with TRBJ2-1; D not certain. V was trimmed by 4 bases and J by 10 bases, leaving 5 bases between them. This CDR3 has 10 amino acids. The V gene's germline CDR1 is MNHNS and CDR2 SASEGT.

The chain has TRBV18 and TRBJ2-3; D unresolved. Germline V gene lookup returns CDR1 KGHSH and CDR2 LQKENI. V lost 3 bases to trimming and J lost 6 bases, with 10 bases between them. The CDR3 loop spans 13 amino acids. In nucleotides, the CDR3 is TGTGCCAGCTCACCGCTCTCCGGGGATACGCAGTATTTT. Translation gives CASSPLSGDTQYF.

The rearrangement joins TRBV30 to TRBJ1-6; 7 bases are a match to TRBD1. Per germline, CDR1 GTSNPN and CDR2 SVGIG (reference sequence). There are 15 residues in the CDR3. V was pared by 2 bases and J by 1 base, with 2 bases of the junction left unmatched. Written as DNA, the CDR3 is TGTGCCTGGAGTTCGGGACAGTCCTATAATTCACCCCTCCACTTT. It encodes CAWSSGQSYNSPLHF.

The V and J genes are TRBV27 and TRBJ1-1; perhaps TRBD1 as D (5 bases). V lost 0 bases, J lost 5 bases, and 13 bases lay in between. The CDR3 consists of 15 residues. From germline, CDR1 is MNHEY and CDR2 SMNVEV (reference sequence). Written as DNA, the CDR3 is TGTGCCAGCAGTTTATCCCCGGGGCCGGTGACTGAAGCTTTCTTT. This gives the protein CASSLSPGPVTEAFF.